Sequencing of this T cell receptor (beta chain) was carried out in a study of Graves' ophthalmopathy and Graves' hyperthyroidism. Study outcomes and limitations: This model predicted ophthalmopathy progression (sensitivity 65% to 71%, specificity 72% to 85%).

Germline CDR1 reads SGHAT; CDR2 reads FQNNGV. The CDR3 covers 11 residues. Amplified TCR beta CDR3 regions were obtained using RNA transcripts as template. First-round RT-PCR relied on HTBI primers, and a second-round multiplex PCR came next. TCRdb reprocessed the multiplex PCR reads with MiXCR, giving one entry per CDR3 protein. The sample has over a million distinct CDR3 sequences, about 40% seen once. In its sample, this clonotype was seen once. As yet, its antigen is unknown. Germline and junction disagree at one end, which may indicate a read error. Aged 18 to 65, hyperthyroidism patients had been newly diagnosed, with under 2 months' duration. Pregnant or lactating patients and those with other autoimmune diseases or uncontrolled infections were excluded.

The J gene is TRBJ1-4, the V gene TRBV11-2, with TRBD1 matching over 7 bases. The sequence came from an adult man with Graves' hyperthyroidism. The specimen sequenced was peripheral blood or thyroid tissue (not recorded which). In DNA, the CDR3 is TGTGCCAGCAGCCCCGTGCAGGGGGGACCTTTT. Encoded protein: CASSPVQGGPF.